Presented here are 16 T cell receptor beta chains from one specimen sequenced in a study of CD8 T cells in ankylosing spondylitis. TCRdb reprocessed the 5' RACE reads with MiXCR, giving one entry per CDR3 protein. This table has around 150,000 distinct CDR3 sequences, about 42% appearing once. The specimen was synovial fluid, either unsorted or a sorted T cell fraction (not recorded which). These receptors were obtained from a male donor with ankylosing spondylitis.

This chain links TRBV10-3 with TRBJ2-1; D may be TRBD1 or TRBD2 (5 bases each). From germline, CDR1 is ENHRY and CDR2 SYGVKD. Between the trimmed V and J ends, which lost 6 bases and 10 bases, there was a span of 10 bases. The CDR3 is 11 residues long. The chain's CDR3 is CAIRGPGEQFF. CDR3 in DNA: TGTGCCATCAGGGGACCGGGAGAGCAGTTCTTC.

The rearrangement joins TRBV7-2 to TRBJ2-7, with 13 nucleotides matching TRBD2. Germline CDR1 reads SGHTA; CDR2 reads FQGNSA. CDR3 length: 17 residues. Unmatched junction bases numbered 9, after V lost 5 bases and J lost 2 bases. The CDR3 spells CASSTQGTSGVAYEQYF. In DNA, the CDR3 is TGTGCCAGCAGCACCCAAGGGACTAGCGGGGTTGCCTACGAGCAGTACTTC.

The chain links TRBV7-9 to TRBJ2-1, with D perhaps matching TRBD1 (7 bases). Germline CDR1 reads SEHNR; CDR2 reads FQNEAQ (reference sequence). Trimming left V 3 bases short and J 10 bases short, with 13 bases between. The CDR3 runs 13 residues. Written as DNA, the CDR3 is TGTGCCAGCAGCTTTGACAGGGAGGTCGAGCAGTTCTTC. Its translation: CASSFDREVEQFF.

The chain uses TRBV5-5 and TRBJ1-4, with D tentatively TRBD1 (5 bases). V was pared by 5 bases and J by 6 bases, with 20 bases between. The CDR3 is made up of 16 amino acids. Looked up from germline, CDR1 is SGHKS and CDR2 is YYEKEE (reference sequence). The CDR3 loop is CASRPEPQPRDEKLFF. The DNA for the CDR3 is TGTGCCAGCAGACCTGAGCCCCAGCCCAGGGATGAAAAACTGTTTTTT.

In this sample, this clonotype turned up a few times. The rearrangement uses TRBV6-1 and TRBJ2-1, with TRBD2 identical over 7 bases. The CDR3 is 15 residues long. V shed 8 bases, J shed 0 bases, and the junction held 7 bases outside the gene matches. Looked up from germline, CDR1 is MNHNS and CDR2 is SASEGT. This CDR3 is CASGNGGSSYNEQFF. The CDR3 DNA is TGTGCCAGCGGGAACGGGGGGAGCTCCTACAATGAGCAGTTCTTC.

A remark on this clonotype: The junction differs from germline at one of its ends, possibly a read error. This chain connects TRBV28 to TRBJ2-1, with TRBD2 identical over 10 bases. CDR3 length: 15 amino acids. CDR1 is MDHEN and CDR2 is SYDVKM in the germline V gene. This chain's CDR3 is CASSPHSFGGSGRLF. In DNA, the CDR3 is TGTGCCAGCAGTCCCCACTCCTTCGGAGGTAGCGGGAGGCTATTC.

The CDR3 region is CASSSLNRAGPSYEQYF. For the CDR3, the DNA is TGTGCCAGCAGTTCGCTAAATCGGGCAGGGCCCTCCTACGAGCAGTACTTC. The rearrangement joins TRBV27 to TRBJ2-7; TRBD1 is a possible D gene (5 bases). V was shortened by 4 bases and J by 0 bases, with 19 bases between the two germline ends. The CDR3 sequence is 17 residues long. Germline CDR1 reads MNHEY; CDR2 reads SMNVEV (reference sequence).

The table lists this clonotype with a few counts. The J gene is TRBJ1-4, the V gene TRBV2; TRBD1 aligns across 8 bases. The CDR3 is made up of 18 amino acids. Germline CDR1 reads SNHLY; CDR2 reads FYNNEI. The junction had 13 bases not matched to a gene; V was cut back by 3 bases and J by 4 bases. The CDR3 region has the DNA TGTGCCAGCAGTGACCAGGGGGCGCTGAGATCTCTTAATGAAAAACTGTTTTTT. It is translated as CASSDQGALRSLNEKLFF.

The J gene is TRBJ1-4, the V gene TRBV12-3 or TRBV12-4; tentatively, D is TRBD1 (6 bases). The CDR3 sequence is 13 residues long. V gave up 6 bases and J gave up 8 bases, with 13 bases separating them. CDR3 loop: CASSGGLDEKLFF. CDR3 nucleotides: TGTGCCAGCAGCGGGGGGCTGGACGAAAAACTGTTTTTT.

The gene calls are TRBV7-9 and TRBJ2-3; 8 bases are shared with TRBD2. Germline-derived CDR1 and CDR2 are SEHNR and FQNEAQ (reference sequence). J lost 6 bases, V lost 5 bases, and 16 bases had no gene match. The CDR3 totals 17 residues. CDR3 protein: CASSPTRLAGGADTQYF. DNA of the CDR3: TGTGCCAGCAGCCCTACTCGCCTAGCGGGCGGCGCGGATACGCAGTATTTT.

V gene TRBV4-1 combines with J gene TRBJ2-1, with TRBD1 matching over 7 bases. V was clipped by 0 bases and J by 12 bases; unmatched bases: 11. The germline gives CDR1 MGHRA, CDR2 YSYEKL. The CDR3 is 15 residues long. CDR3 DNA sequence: TGCGCCAGCAGCCAAGATAAGGGGGCCAGGCCAGTGCAGTTCTTC. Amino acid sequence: CASSQDKGARPVQFF.

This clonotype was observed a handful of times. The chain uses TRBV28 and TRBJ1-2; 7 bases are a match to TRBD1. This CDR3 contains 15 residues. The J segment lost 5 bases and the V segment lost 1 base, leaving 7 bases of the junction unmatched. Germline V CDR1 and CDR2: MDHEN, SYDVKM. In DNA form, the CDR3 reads TGTGCCAGCAGTTTATTACTGACAGGGTTTTATGGCTACACCTTC. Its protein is CASSLLLTGFYGYTF.

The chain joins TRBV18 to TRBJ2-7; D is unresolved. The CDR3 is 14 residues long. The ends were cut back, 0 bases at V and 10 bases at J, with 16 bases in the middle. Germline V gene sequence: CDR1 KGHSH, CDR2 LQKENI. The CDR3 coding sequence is TGTGCCAGCTCACCACCTGTAGGCCCCTTCCAACAGTACTTC. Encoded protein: CASSPPVGPFQQYF.

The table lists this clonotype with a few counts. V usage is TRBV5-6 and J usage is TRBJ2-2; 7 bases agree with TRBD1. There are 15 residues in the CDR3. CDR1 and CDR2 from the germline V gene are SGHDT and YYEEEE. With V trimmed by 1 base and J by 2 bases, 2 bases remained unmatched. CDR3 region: CASSLTGVNTGELFF. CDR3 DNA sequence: TGTGCCAGCAGCTTGACAGGGGTTAACACCGGGGAGCTGTTTTTT. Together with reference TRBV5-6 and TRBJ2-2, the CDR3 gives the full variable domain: DAGVTQSPTHLIKTRGQQVTLRCSPKSGHDTVSWYQQALGQGPQFIFQYYEEEERQRGNFPDRFSGHQFPNYSSELNVNALLLGDSALYLCASSLTGVNTGELFFGEGSRLTVL.

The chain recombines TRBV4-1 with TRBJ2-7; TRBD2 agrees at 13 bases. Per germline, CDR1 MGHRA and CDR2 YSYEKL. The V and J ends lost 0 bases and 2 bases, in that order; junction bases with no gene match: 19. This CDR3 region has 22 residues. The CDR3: CASSQDLGRCQGGLAGTYEQYF. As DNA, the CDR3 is TGCGCCAGCAGCCAAGATTTAGGTCGTTGCCAGGGGGGACTAGCGGGAACCTACGAGCAGTACTTC.

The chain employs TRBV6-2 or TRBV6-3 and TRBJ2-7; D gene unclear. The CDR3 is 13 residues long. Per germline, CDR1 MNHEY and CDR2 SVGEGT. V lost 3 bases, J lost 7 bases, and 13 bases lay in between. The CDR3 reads CASSYDGLLEQYF. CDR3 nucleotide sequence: TGTGCCAGCAGTTATGATGGCCTGCTTGAGCAGTACTTC.